This TCR beta chain is drawn from a study of CD8 T cells in Susac syndrome. The CDR3 length is 14 residues. Between the trimmed V and J ends, which lost 3 bases and 4 bases, there was a span of 12 bases. The germline V gene encodes CDR1 SEHNR and CDR2 FQNEAQ (reference sequence). Reverse transcription of about 0.5 to 1 ug RNA used random hexamers. An immunoSEQ multiplex PCR amplified TCR beta CDR3 over 54 Vbeta and 13 Jbeta. MiXCR, run by TCRdb on the immunoSEQ multiplex PCR reads, gives a single entry per CDR3 protein. The table lists approximately 110,000 distinct CDR3 sequences, roughly 95% of them singletons. Controls were healthy donors chosen to match patients in age and sex.

The specimen was CD4+ T cells from PBMCs. The chain joins TRBV7-9 to TRBJ1-2, with D perhaps TRBD1 (5 bases). The receptor was isolated from a human donor in good health. CDR3 loop: CASSFRGVVYGYTF. CDR3 in DNA: TGTGCCAGCAGCTTTCGAGGGGTCGTCTATGGCTACACCTTC.